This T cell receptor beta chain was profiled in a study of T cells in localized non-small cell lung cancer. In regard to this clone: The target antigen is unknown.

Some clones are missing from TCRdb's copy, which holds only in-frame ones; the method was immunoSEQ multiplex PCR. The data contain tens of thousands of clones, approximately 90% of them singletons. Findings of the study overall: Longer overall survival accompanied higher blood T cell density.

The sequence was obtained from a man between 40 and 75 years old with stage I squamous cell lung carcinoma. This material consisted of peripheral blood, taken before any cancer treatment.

CDR3 coding DNA: TGTGCCAGCAGCCCGCCCTCCGGGACTAGAGATCCCTACGAGCAGTACTTC. Protein product: CASSPPSGTRDPYEQYF. The chain recombines TRBV4-2 with TRBJ2-7, with 8 bases fitting TRBD2. The V and J ends lost 4 bases and 2 bases, in that order; junction bases with no gene match: 13. Germline loops: CDR1 LGHNA, CDR2 YNFKEQ. This CDR3 comprises 17 residues.